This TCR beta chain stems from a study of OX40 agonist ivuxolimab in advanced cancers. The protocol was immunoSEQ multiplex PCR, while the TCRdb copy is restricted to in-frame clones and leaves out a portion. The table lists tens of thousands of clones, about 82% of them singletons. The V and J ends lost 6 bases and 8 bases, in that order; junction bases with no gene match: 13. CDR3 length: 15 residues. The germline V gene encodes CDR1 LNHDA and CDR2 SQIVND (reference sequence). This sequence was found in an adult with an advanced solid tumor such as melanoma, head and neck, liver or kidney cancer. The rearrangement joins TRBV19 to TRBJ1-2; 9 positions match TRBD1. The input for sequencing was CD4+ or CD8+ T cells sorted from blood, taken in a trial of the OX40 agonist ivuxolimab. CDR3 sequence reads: CASRLDHGTGPGYTF. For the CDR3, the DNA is TGTGCCAGTAGATTGGACCATGGGACAGGGCCGGGCTACACCTTC.